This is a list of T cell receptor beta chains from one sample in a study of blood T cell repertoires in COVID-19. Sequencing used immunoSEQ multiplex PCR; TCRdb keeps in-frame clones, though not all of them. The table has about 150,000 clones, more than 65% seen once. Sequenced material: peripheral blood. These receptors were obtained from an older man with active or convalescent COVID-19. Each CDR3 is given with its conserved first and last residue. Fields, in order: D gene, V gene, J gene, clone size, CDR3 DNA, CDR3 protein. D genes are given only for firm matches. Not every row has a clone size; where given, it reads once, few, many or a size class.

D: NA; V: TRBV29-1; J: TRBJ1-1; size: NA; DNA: TGCAGCGTTGAAGGTTCTGCGGGAGCTTTCTTT; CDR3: CSVEGSAGAFF
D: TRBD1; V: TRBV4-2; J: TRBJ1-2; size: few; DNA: TGTGCCAGCAGCCAAGTAGGGACAGGTCGGGACTATGGCTACACCTTC; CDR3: CASSQVGTGRDYGYTF
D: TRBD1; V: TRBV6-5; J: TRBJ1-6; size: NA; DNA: TGTGCCAGCAGTTACTCAAGGACAGGGCGGTCACCCCTCCACTTT; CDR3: CASSYSRTGRSPLHF
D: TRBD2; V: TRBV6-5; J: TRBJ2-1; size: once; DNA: TGTGCCAGCAGCCGAACTAGCGGGGGTTTTAATGAGCAGTTCTTC; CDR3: CASSRTSGGFNEQFF
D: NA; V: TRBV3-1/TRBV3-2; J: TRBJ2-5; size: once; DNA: TGTGCCAGCAGCCAACGGCCGGGATCCCAAGAGACCCAGTACTTC; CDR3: CASSQRPGSQETQYF
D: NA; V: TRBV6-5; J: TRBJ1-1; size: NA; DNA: TGTGCCAGCGGTCTGGGGGGGCTGCGGAACACTGAAGCTTTCTTT; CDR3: CASGLGGLRNTEAFF
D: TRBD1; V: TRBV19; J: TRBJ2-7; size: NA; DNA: TGTGCCAGTAGTTTTGGACAGGGGAGTTTCGACGAGCAGTACTTC; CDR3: CASSFGQGSFDEQYF
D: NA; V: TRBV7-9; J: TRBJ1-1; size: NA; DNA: TGTGCCAGCAGAAGGGGGGGCTTGGCTGAAGCTTTCTTT; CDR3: CASRRGGLAEAFF
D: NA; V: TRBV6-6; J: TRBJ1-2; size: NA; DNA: TGTGCCAGCAGTCACGGGAGGCAGGGGACCTCTGGCTATGGCTACACCTTC; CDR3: CASSHGRQGTSGYGYTF
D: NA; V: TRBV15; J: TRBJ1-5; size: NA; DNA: TGTGCCACCAGCAAAGAGAGCGGAAACAATCAGCCCCAGCATTTT; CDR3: CATSKESGNNQPQHF
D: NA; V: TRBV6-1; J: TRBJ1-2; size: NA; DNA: TGTGCCAGCAGTGAAACTCAGGGGATCTATGGCTACACCTTC; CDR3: CASSETQGIYGYTF